This T cell receptor (beta chain) was retrieved from a study of shared clonotypes between healthy human individuals. Study-level information: A couple of female and a few male donors aged 18 to 49 were enrolled. The plates for each donor numbered three CD4 naive, three CD4 memory, two CD8 naive and one CD8 memory.

CD45RO-negative, CCR7-selected cells formed the naive CD8 fraction, which excluded terminally differentiated effector memory CD45RA+ cells. Donors were healthy HIV-negative adults without recent acute infections or vaccinations. From germline, CDR1 is SEHNR and CDR2 FQNEAQ (reference sequence). This CDR3 region has 14 residues. Losses at the gene ends were 7 bases for V and 2 bases for J; bases not matched to a gene: 5. The test was conducted at deep level. The repertoire was sequenced with immunoSEQ multiplex PCR; TCRdb's copy has only in-frame clones and lacks some. Of approximately 720,000 clones listed, about 91% are singletons.

Source material: naive CD8+ T cells sorted from blood. This clonotype was sampled from a man aged 25-45 years in good health. V and J are TRBV7-9 and TRBJ2-7; the match to TRBD2 covers 10 bases. The chain's CDR3 is CASTETSGAYEQYF. The CDR3 DNA reads as TGTGCCAGCACCGAAACTAGCGGGGCCTACGAGCAGTACTTC.